The rows below give T cell receptor beta chains drawn from one sample of a study of blood T cell repertoires in COVID-19. Only in-frame clones appear in the TCRdb table, and some are missing; sequencing was by immunoSEQ multiplex PCR. The sample holds 250,000 to 350,000 clones; about 88% are singletons and the top ten take roughly an eighth. The sequencing sample was made of peripheral blood. The receptors come from a woman aged 55-70 years with acute or convalescent COVID-19. Each CDR3 is given without its conserved first and last residue. D genes are given only for firm matches.

>.|TRBV25-1
ASSGLSDRKFRTLH
>.|TRBV15
ATSRDRRTQY
>TRBD1|TRBV5-1
ASSLVLQGPRFDTGELF
>.|TRBV7-9
ASSLSPLYEQY
>.|TRBV19
ASSSTGHYTDTQY
>.|TRBV6-2/TRBV6-3
ASSLPWDTQY
>TRBD1|TRBV2
ASSDPAGTGGGKTQY
>TRBD1|TRBV7-2
ASSLVMTGTNYEQY
>.|TRBV9
ASSEQGNQPQH
>.|TRBV19
ASSIARSSYNEQF
>.|TRBV7-9
ASSFSGGLSEAF
>TRBD1|TRBV29-1
SVGGDRGPVGETQY
>.|TRBV6-5
ASSYLPNTGELF
>.|TRBV28
ASSPSGGAYGYT
>TRBD1|TRBV11-2
ASSLMGQGLTGQY
>TRBD1|TRBV7-6
ASSAYVGQGKTGTEAF
>.|TRBV3-1/TRBV3-2
ASSPQYMNTEAF
>TRBD2|TRBV27
ASSAGLMIEANTGELF
>.|TRBV7-9
ASSSARFNQPQH
>.|TRBV12-3/TRBV12-4
ASSYRARQY
>.|TRBV28
ASSLSGEGSYGYT
>.|TRBV27
ASSSDGGSYNEQF
>TRBD1|TRBV24-1
ATSDSGQGAFGELF
>.|TRBV7-2
ASSFRGQNNEQF
>TRBD2|TRBV5-1
ASSSGLDGTDTQY
>.|TRBV6-2/TRBV6-3
ASSPSWNTEAF
>TRBD1|TRBV27
ASSFTGGSPLH
>.|TRBV3-1/TRBV3-2
ASSQDLTGGSGRQTQY
>.|TRBV6-5
ASRVRGDVQY
>TRBD2|TRBV7-2
ASSLALAGYNEQF
>TRBD1|TRBV27
ASTSTSGTGGKTQY
>TRBD1|TRBV9
ASSVELRGLSETQY
>.|TRBV11-2
ASSSWGEVRETQY
>.|TRBV6-5
ASSRDKWGYGYT
>TRBD1|TRBV10-3
AISEGTGDSNQPQH